This T cell receptor (beta chain) derives from a study of cytomegalovirus exposure and HLA in healthy donors. Trimming removed 5 bases from V and 8 bases from J, with 21 bases in between. The CDR3 extends over 15 amino acids. CDR1 is MNHNY, CDR2 SVGAGI, per germline (reference sequence). With respect to this clone: Its specificity is unknown.

Notes on the study in general: Indistinguishable V segments, including TRBV6-2 and TRBV6-3, were excluded.

A multiplex PCR was run with 60 Vbeta primers and 13 Jbeta primers. Here immunoSEQ multiplex PCR was the method, and the copy in TCRdb shows in-frame clones only, minus some. The sample holds 150,000 to 190,000 clones, around 72% seen once. The sample was PBMCs. This clonotype was obtained from a man aged 18-30 years in good health and CMV-seronegative. The chain links TRBV6-6 to TRBJ1-2; D gene unclear. The CDR3 nucleotides are TGTGCCAGCAGTACTTTAAAAACCCGACCGGGGGGCTACACCTTC. It is translated as CASSTLKTRPGGYTF.